The 10 T cell receptor beta chains below come from one sample, sequenced in a study of blood T cell repertoires in COVID-19. The method was immunoSEQ multiplex PCR; TCRdb's version includes in-frame clones alone and lacks a portion of them. The sample contains around 69,000 clones, approximately 85% of which appear only once. Sequenced input: peripheral blood. These receptors were taken from a man in his fifties with acute or convalescent COVID-19.

The genes are TRBV6-6 and TRBJ1-1; possible D gene TRBD1, 5 bases. CDR1 and CDR2 (germline): MNHNY, SVGAGI (reference sequence). Between the trimmed V and J ends, which lost 5 bases and 2 bases, there was a span of 9 bases. The CDR3 is made up of 13 amino acids. The CDR3 is CASSDDSNTEAFF. CDR3 nucleotide sequence: TGTGCCAGCAGTGATGACAGTAACACTGAAGCTTTCTTT.

The CDR3 DNA sequence: TGTGCCAGCAGCTTGGATCCGCGGGGGAGCACAGATACGCAGTATTTT. Its translation: CASSLDPRGSTDTQYF. The gene calls are TRBV5-4 and TRBJ2-3; 7 bases line up with TRBD2. CDR3 length: 16 residues. Trimming at V came to 0 bases and at J to 0 bases, leaving 4 bases not matched to a gene. CDR1 is SGHNT, CDR2 YYREEE, per germline (reference sequence).

The CDR3 DNA reads as TGCGCCAGCAGCTTGGTGGCGGATCTGGACACTGAAGCTTTCTTT. Amino acid sequence: CASSLVADLDTEAFF. The V and J genes are TRBV5-1 and TRBJ1-1; D remains unclear. The germline CDR1 and CDR2 sequences are SGHRS and YFSETQ. The CDR3 runs 15 residues. The ends were cut back, 0 bases at V and 3 bases at J, with 12 bases in the middle.

This clone was seen many times. The CDR3 nucleotides read TGCAGCGTTAACAGGGGGCCAACCGGGGAGCTGTTTTTT. Translation gives CSVNRGPTGELFF. The J gene is TRBJ2-2, the V gene TRBV29-1; 9 bases agree with TRBD1. J gave up 5 bases and V 5 bases, and 3 bases lay outside the gene matches. The CDR3 consists of 13 residues. From germline, CDR1 is SQVTM and CDR2 ANQGSEA.

Here the CDR3 reads CASLPGEGVYEQYV. The CDR3 nucleotides read TGTGCCAGCCTACCGGGAGAAGGGGTCTACGAGCAGTACGTC. This chain links TRBV2 with TRBJ2-7, with D possibly TRBD2 on 6 matching bases. Trimming shortened V by 8 bases and J by 3 bases, and 17 bases separated the two germline ends. CDR3 length: 14 amino acids. The V gene's germline CDR1 is SNHLY and CDR2 FYNNEI.

The V gene is TRBV19, the J gene TRBJ1-5; 7 bases fit TRBD1. Germline trimming cut 4 bases from V and 4 bases from J; bases unmatched to any gene: 7. This CDR3 region has 15 residues. The germline V gene has CDR1 LNHDA and CDR2 SQIVND (reference sequence). The CDR3 region has the DNA TGTGCCAGTAGTAGTCGACAGGGCTGGAATCAGCCCCAGCATTTT. Translating gives CASSSRQGWNQPQHF.

This clone was found a few times. This CDR3 is CASSREGDTWEAFF. The DNA for the CDR3 is TGTGCCAGCAGCCGCGAGGGGGACACCTGGGAAGCTTTCTTT. This chain connects TRBV3-1 (or the pseudogene TRBV3-2) to TRBJ1-1, with D possibly TRBD1 on 6 matching bases. Germline values: CDR1 LGHDT, CDR2 YNNKEL (reference sequence). The V gene lost 4 bases and the J gene lost 8 bases, with 17 bases spanning the gap. This CDR3 comprises 14 residues.

The chain is built from TRBV10-2 and TRBJ1-2; 7 nucleotides match TRBD1. In germline, CDR1 is WSHSY, CDR2 SAAADI. Trimming cost V 4 bases and J 7 bases; bases outside gene matches: 12. The CDR3 consists of 15 residues. CDR3 amino acids: CASSAQTGHRGGYTF. The CDR3 DNA follows: TGCGCCAGCAGTGCCCAGACAGGGCACAGGGGTGGCTACACCTTC.

This chain joins TRBV18 and TRBJ2-6; TRBD1 is a possible D gene (5 bases). V lost 0 bases and J 3 bases, leaving 9 bases between the germline ends. Germline V gene lookup returns CDR1 KGHSH and CDR2 LQKENI. The CDR3 extends over 16 amino acids. The CDR3 sequence: CASSPPTGGGANVLTF. The CDR3 bases are TGTGCCAGCTCACCACCAACAGGTGGTGGGGCCAACGTCCTGACTTTC.

V gene TRBV7-2 combines with J gene TRBJ2-5, with 10 bases matching TRBD2. Trimming removed 5 bases from V and 5 bases from J; junction bases left unmatched: 8. Looked up from germline, CDR1 is SGHTA and CDR2 is FQGNSA. The CDR3 length is 15 residues. In DNA form, the CDR3 reads TGTGCCAGCAGCCTCGGCGGAGCGGGGGGGGAGACCCAGTACTTC. Its translation is CASSLGGAGGETQYF.